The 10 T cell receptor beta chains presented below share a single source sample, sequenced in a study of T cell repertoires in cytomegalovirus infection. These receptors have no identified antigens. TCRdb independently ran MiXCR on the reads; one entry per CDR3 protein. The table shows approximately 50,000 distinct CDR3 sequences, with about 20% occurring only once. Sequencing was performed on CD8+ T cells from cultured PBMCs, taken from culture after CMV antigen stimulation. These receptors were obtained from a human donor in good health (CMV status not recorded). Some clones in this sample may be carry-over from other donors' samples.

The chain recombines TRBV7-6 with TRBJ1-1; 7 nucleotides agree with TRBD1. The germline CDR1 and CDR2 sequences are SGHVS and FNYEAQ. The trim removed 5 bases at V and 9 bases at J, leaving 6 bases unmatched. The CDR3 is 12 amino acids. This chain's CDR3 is CASSADREKAFF. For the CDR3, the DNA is TGTGCCAGCAGCGCAGACAGGGAGAAAGCTTTCTTT.

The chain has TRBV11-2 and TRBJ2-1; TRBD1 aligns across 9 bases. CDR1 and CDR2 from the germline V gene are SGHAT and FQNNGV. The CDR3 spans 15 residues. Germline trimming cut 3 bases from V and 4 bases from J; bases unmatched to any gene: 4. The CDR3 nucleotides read TGTGCCAGCAGCTTGGGGACAGGGTTGTACAATGAGCAGTTCTTC. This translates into CASSLGTGLYNEQFF.

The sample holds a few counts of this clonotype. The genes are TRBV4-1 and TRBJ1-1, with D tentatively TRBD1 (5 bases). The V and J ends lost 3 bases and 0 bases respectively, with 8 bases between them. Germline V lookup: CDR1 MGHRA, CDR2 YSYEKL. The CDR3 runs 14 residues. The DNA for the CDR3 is TGCGCCAGCAGCCAGGGGGGAATGAACACTGAAGCTTTCTTT. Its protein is CASSQGGMNTEAFF.

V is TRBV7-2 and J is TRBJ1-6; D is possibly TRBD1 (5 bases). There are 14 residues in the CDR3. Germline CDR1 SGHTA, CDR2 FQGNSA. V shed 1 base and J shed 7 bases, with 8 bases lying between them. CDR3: CASSLVGGNSPLHF. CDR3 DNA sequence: TGTGCCAGCAGCTTAGTTGGGGGAAATTCACCCCTCCACTTT.

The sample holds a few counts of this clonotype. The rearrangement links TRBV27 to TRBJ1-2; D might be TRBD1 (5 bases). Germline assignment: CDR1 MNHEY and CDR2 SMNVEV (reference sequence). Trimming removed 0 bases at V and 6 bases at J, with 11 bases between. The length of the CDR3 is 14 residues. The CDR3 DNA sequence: TGTGCCAGCAGTTTATCTTTGGTACAGGATGGCTACACCTTC. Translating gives CASSLSLVQDGYTF.

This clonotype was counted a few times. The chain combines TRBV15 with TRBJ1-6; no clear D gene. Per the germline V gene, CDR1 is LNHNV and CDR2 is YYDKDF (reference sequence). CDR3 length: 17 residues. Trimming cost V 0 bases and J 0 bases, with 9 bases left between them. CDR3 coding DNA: TGTGCCACCAGCAGAGATCTTGGCAGCTCCTATAATTCACCCCTCCACTTT. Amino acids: CATSRDLGSSYNSPLHF.

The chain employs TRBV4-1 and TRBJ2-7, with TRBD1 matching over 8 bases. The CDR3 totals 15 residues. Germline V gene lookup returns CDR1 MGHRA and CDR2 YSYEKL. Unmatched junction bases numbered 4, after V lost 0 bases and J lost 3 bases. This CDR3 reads CASSQDEQGGYEQYF. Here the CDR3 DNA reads TGCGCCAGCAGCCAAGATGAACAGGGGGGCTACGAGCAGTACTTC.

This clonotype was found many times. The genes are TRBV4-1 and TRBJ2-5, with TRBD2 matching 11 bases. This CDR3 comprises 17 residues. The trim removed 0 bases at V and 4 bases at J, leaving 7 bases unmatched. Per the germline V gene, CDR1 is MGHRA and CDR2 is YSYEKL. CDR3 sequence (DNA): TGCGCCAGCAGCCAAGATGGGGCTAGCGGGGGGATAGAGACCCAGTACTTC. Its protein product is CASSQDGASGGIETQYF.

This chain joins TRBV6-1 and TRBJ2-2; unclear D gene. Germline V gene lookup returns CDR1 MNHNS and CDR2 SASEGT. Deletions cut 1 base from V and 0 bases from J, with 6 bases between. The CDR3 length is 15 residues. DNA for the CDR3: TGTGCCAGCAGTGAAGGGGTTTCGAACACCGGGGAGCTGTTTTTT. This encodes CASSEGVSNTGELFF.

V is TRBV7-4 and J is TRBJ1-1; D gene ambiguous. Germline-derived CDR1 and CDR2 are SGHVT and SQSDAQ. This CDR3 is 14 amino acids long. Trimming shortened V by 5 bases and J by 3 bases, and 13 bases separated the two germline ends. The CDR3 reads CASSPNKWDTEAFF. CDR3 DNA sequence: TGTGCCAGCAGCCCGAACAAGTGGGACACTGAAGCTTTCTTT.